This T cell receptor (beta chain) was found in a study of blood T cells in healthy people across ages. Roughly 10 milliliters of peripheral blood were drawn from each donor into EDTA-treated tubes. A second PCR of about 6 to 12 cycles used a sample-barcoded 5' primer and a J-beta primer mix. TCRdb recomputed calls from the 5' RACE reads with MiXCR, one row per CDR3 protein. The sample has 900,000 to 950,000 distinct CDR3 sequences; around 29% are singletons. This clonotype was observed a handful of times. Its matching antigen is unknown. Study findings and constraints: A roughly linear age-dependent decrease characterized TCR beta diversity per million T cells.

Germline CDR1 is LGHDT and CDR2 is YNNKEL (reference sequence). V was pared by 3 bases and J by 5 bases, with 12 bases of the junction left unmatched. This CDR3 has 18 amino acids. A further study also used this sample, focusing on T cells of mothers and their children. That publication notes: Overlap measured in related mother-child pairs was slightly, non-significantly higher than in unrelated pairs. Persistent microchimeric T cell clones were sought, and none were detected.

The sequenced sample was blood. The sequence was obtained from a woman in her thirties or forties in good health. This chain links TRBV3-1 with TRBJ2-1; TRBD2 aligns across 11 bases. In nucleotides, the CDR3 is TGTGCCAGCAGCCAGGACCAACTAGCGGGGGAGGCAGACAATGAGCAGTTCTTC. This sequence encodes CASSQDQLAGEADNEQFF.